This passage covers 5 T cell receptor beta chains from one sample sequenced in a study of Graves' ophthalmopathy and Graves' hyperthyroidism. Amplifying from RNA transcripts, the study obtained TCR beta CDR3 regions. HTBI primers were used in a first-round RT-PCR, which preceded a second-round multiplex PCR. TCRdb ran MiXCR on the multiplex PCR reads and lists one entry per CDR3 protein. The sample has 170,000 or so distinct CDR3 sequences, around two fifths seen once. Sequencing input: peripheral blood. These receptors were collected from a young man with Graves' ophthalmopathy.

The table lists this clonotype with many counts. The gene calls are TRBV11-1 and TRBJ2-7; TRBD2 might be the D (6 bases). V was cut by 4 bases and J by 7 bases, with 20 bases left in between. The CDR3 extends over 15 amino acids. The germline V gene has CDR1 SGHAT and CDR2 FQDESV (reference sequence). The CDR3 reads CASSSAPRERWEQYF. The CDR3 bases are TGTGCCAGCAGCTCCGCCCCCCGGGAGCGGTGGGAGCAGTACTTC. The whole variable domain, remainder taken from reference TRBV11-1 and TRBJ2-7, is EAEVAQSPRYKITEKSQAVAFWCDPISGHATLYWYRQILGQGPELLVQFQDESVVDDSQLPKDRFSAERLKGVDSTLKIQPAELGDSAMYLCASSSAPRERWEQYFGPGTRLTVT.

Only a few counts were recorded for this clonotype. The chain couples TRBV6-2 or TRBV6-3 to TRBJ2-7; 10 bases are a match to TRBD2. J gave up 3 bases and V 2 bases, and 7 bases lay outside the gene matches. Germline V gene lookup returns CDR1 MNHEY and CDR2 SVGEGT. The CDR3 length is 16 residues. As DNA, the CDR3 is TGTGCCAGCAGTTACGAGCTAGCTAGCGGGGGCTACGAGCAGTACTTC. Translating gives CASSYELASGGYEQYF.

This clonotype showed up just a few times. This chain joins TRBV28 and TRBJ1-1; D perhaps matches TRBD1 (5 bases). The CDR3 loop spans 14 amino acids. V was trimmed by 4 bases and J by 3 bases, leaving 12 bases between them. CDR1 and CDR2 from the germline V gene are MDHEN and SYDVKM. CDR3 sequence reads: CASSWLRQYTEAFF. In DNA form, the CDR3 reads TGTGCCAGCAGTTGGTTGCGACAGTACACTGAAGCTTTCTTT.

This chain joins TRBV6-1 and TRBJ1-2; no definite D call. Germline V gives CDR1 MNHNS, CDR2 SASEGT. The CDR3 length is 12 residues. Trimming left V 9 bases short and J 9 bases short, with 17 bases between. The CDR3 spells CARREPPMRYTF. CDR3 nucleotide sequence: TGTGCCAGGAGGGAACCTCCTATGCGCTACACCTTC.

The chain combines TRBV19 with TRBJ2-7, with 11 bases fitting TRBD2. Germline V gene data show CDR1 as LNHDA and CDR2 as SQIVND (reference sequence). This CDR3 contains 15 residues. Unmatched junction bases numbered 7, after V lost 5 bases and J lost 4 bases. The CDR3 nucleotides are TGTGCCAGTAGTCAGAGACTAGCGGGATTGTACGAGCAGTACTTC. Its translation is CASSQRLAGLYEQYF.